This record looks at one T cell receptor beta chain sequence and its context. The antigen remains undetermined. The sample belongs to a study of cytomegalovirus exposure and HLA in healthy donors. Study-wide results and limits: An ancestry cluster, one associated with Asian ancestry, reportedly showed fewer N-insertions than the approximately 720-donor mean in a later analysis. Later genetic work tied a missense DCLRE1C variant to beta-chain V and J trimming.

Researchers ran the PCR with 60 Vbeta and 13 Jbeta primers. Here immunoSEQ multiplex PCR was the method, and the copy in TCRdb shows in-frame clones only, minus some. This sample has more than 85,000 clones, with 60% to 80% found just once. CDR1 and CDR2 (germline): SGHDN, FVKESK. The CDR3 extends over 13 amino acids. With V trimmed by 1 base and J by 10 bases, 3 bases remained unmatched. J is TRBJ2-1 and V is TRBV14, with TRBD1 matching over 8 bases. The sample comprised PBMCs. The sequence was collected from a woman aged 18-29 years in good health and CMV-seropositive. The CDR3 loop is CASSQGTGSEQFF. In DNA form, the CDR3 reads TGTGCCAGCAGCCAAGGGACAGGGAGCGAGCAGTTCTTC.